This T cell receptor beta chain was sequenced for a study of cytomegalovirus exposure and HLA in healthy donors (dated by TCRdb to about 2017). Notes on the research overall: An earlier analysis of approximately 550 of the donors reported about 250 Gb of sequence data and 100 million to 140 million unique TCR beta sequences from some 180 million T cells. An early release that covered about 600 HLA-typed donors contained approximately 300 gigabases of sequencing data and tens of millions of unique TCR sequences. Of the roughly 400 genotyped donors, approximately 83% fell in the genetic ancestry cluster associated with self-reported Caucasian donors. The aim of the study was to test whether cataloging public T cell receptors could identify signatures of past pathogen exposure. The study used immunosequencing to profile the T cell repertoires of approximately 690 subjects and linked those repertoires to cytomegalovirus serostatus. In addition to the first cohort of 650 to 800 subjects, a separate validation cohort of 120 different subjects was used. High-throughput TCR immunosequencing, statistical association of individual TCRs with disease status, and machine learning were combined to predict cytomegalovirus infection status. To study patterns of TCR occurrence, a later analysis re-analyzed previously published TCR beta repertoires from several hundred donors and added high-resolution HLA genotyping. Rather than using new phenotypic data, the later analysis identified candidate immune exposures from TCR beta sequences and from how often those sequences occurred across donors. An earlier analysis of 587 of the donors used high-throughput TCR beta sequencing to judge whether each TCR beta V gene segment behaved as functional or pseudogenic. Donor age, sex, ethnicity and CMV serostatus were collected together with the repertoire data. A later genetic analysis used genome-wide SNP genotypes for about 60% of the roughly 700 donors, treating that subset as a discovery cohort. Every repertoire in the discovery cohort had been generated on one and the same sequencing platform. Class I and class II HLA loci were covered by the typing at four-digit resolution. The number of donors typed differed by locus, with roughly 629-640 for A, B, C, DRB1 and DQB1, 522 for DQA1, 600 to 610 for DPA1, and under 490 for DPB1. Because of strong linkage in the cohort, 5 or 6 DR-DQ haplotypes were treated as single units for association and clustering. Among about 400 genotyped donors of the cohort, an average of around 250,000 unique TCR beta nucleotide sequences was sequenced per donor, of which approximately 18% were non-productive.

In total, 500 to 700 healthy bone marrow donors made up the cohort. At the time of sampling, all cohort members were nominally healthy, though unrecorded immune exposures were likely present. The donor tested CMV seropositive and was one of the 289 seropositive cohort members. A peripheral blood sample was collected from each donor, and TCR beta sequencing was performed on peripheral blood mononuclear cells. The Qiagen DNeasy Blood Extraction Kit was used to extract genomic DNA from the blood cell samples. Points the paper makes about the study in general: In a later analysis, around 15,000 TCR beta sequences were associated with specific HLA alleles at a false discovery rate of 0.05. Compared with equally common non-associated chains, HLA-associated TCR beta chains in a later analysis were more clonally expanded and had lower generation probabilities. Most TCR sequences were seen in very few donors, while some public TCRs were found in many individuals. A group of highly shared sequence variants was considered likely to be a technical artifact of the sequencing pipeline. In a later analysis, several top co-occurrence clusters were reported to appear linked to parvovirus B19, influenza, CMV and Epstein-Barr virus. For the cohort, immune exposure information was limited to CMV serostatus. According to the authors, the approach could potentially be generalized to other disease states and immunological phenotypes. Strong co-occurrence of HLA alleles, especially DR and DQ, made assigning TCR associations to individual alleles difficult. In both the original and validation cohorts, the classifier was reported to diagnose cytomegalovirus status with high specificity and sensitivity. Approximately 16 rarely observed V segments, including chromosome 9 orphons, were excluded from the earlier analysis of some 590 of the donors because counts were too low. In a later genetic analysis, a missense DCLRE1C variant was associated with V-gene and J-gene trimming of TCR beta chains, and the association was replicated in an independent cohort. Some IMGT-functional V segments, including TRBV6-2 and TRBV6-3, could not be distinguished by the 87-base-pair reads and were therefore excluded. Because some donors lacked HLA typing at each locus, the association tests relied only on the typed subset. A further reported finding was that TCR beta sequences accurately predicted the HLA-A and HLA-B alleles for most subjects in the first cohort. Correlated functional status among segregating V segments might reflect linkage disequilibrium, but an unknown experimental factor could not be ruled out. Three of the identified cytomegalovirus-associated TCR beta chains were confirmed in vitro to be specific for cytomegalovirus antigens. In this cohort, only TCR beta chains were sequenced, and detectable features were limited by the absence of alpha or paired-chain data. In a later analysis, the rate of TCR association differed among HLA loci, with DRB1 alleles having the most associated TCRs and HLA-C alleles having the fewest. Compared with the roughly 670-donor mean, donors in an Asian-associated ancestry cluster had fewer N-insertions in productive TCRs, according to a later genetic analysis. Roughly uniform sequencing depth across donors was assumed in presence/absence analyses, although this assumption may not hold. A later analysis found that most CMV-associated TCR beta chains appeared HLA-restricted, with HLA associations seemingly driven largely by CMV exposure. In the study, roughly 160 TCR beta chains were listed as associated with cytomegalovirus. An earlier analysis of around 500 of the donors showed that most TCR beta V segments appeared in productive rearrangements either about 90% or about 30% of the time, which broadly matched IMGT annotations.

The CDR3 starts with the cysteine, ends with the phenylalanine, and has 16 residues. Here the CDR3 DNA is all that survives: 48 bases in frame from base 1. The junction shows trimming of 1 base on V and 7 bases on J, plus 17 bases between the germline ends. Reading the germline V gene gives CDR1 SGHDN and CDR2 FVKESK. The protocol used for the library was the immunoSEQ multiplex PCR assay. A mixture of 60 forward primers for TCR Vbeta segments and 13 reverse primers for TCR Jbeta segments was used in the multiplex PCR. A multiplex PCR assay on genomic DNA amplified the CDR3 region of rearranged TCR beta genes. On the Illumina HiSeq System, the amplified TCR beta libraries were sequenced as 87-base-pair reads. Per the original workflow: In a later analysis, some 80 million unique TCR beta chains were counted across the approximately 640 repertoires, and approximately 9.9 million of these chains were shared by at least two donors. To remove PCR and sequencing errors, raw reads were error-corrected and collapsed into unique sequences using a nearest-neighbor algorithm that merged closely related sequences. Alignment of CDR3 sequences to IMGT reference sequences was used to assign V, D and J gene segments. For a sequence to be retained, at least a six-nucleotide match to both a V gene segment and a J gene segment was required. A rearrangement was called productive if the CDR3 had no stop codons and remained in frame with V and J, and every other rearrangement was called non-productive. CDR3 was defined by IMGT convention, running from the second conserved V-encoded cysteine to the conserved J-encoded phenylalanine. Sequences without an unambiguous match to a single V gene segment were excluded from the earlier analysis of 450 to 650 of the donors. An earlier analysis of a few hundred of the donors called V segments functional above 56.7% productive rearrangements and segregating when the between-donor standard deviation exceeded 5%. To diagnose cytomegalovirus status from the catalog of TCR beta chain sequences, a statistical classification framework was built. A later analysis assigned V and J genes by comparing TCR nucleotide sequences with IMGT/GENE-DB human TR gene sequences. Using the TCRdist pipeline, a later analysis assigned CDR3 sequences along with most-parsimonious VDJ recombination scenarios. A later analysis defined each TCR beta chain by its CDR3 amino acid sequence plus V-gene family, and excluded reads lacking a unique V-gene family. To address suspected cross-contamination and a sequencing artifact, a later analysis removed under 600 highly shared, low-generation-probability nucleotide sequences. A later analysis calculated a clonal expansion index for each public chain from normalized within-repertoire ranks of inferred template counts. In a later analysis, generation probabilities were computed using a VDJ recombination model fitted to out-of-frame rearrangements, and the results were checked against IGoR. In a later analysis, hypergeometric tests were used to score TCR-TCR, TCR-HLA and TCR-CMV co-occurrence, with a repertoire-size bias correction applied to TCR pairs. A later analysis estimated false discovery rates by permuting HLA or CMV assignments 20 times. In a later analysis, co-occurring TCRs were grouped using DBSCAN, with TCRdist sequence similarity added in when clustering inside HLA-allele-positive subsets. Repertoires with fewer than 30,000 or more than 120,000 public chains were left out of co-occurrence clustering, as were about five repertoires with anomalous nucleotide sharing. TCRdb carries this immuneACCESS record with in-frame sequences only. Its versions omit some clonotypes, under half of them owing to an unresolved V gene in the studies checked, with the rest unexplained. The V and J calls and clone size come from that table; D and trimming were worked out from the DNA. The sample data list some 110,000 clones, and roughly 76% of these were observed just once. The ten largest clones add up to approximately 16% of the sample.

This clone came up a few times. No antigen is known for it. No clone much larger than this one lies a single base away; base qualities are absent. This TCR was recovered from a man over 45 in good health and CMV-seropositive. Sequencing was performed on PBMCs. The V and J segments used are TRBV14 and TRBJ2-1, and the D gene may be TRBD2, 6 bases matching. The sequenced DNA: TGTGCCAGCAGCCAAGCCGGGAGTTCGTATAATAATGAGCAGTTCTTC. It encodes CASSQAGSSYNNEQFF.